These 27 T cell receptor beta chains came from one sample sequenced in a study of control samples from healthy donors and cancer patients. Generated by immunoSEQ multiplex PCR, the TCRdb table keeps only in-frame clones and is missing some. Altogether 150,000 to 200,000 clones are present, around nine tenths being singletons, with the ten largest covering over 1.5%. Source material: blood. These receptors came from a man aged 18 to 35 in good health.

The chain carries TRBV24-1 and TRBJ2-5; maybe TRBD1 (6 bases). Germline assignment: CDR1 KGHDR and CDR2 SFDVKD. The CDR3 covers 15 residues. Trimming took 1 base from V and 1 from J, leaving 9 bases between them. The CDR3 coding sequence is TGTGCCACCAGTGATTTCAGGGGTGGCCAAGAGACCCAGTACTTC. Its translation is CATSDFRGGQETQYF.

V is TRBV9 and J is TRBJ2-3; TRBD1 agrees at 7 bases. V lost 3 bases and J lost 2; bases outside the gene matches: 6. Germline V gene lookup returns CDR1 SGDLS and CDR2 YYNGEE. The CDR3 extends over 15 amino acids. CDR3 coding DNA: TGTGCCAGCAGCGCCAGGGGGTTCCCCACAGATACGCAGTATTTT. Amino acids: CASSARGFPTDTQYF.

The V call is TRBV2, the J call TRBJ1-4; 8 bases map to TRBD1. The length of the CDR3 is 14 residues. V was pared by 6 bases and J by 7 bases, with 7 bases of the junction left unmatched. CDR1 and CDR2 (germline): SNHLY, FYNNEI. In DNA, the CDR3 is TGTGCCAGCAGCCGAGGACAGGGCGCTGAAAAACTGTTTTTT. As protein: CASSRGQGAEKLFF.

This chain connects TRBV2 to TRBJ1-5, with 9 bases matching TRBD1. The CDR3 runs 15 residues. Trimming took 7 bases from V and 6 from J; bases not matched to a gene: 10. The V gene's germline CDR1 is SNHLY and CDR2 FYNNEI. The DNA of the CDR3 is TGTGCCAGCACCAAAACAGGGGGCTTGGTTCAGCCCCAGCATTTT. Protein product: CASTKTGGLVQPQHF.

The J gene is TRBJ2-5, the V gene TRBV9, with D perhaps being TRBD1 or TRBD2 (6 bases each). The CDR3 has 15 amino acids. V was pared by 4 bases and J by 9 bases, with 22 bases between. Germline assignment: CDR1 SGDLS and CDR2 YYNGEE. As DNA, the CDR3 is TGTGCCAGCAGCCCCTATCCGGGGGCGTTTCGGTCCCAGTACTTC. It codes for CASSPYPGAFRSQYF.

V usage is TRBV4-3 and J usage is TRBJ2-3; D is uncertain. V was trimmed by 2 bases and J by 0 bases, leaving 9 bases between them. From germline, CDR1 is LGHNA and CDR2 YSLEER. The CDR3 loop spans 15 amino acids. The CDR3 sequence: CASSQLDLSTDTQYF. The CDR3 DNA reads TGCGCCAGCAGCCAATTGGACCTGAGCACAGATACGCAGTATTTT.

CDR3 sequence: CASTPRGAGGYTF. The CDR3 region has the DNA TGTGCCAGCACCCCACGGGGGGCAGGCGGCTACACCTTC. The gene calls are TRBV28 and TRBJ1-2, with D tentatively TRBD1 (6 bases). V lost 7 bases to trimming and J lost 8 bases, with 17 bases between them. The CDR3 has 13 amino acids. The germline gives CDR1 MDHEN, CDR2 SYDVKM.

The chain has TRBV13 and TRBJ2-7; D uncertain. The germline V gene encodes CDR1 PRHDT and CDR2 FYEKMQ (reference sequence). This CDR3 has 14 residues. With 3 bases removed from V and 3 bases from J, the gap between germline ends came to 12 bases. The CDR3 region is CASSFGDTFYEQYF. In DNA, the CDR3 is TGTGCCAGCAGCTTCGGTGACACATTCTACGAGCAGTACTTC.

This clone was seen more than once but under ten times. This rearrangement joins TRBV18 to TRBJ1-2; unclear D gene. The germline V and J ends were trimmed by 3 bases and 8 bases, with 16 bases remaining between them. The CDR3 loop spans 14 amino acids. Germline V lookup: CDR1 KGHSH, CDR2 LQKENI. The CDR3 DNA reads as TGTGCCAGCTCACCGGACGCGGAGCGGGAAGGCTACACCTTC. Its protein is CASSPDAEREGYTF.

V usage is TRBV28 and J usage is TRBJ1-5; 12 positions agree with TRBD1. The CDR3 loop spans 18 amino acids. V lost 1 base and J lost 7; bases outside the gene matches: 11. Germline CDR1 and CDR2: MDHEN and SYDVKM. As DNA, the CDR3 is TGTGCCAGCAGTTTATCCAGCGTGGGACAGGGGGCTTGGCAGCCCCAGCATTTT. Its translation: CASSLSSVGQGAWQPQHF. The full variable domain, rest sourced from reference TRBV28 and TRBJ1-5, is DVKVTQSSRYLVKRTGEKVFLECVQDMDHENMFWYRQDPGLGLRLIYFSYDVKMKEKGDIPEGYSVSREKKERFSLILESASTNQTSMYLCASSLSSVGQGAWQPQHFGDGTRLSIL.

This chain joins TRBV4-2 and TRBJ2-1; TRBD2 matches 12 bases. Per germline, CDR1 LGHNA and CDR2 YNFKEQ. The ends lost 3 bases at V and 8 bases at J; junction bases unmatched: 8. The CDR3 is made up of 16 amino acids. CDR3 in amino acids: CASSHGLAGLSDEQFF. The CDR3 DNA follows: TGTGCCAGCAGCCATGGACTAGCGGGGTTAAGCGATGAGCAGTTCTTC.

On this clone itself: The junction shows a germline mismatch at one end, possibly a read error. The gene calls are TRBV13 and TRBJ1-1; D perhaps matches TRBD1 (5 bases). Germline loops: CDR1 PRHDT, CDR2 FYEKMQ (reference sequence). This CDR3 spans 13 amino acids. CDR3 nucleotide sequence: TGTGCCAACAGCGGGCAGGGGAACACTGAAGCTTTCTTT. It encodes CANSGQGNTEAFF.

V usage is TRBV7-9 and J usage is TRBJ1-1; TRBD1 matches at 11 bases. The CDR3 is 16 residues long. V gave up 4 bases and J gave up 5 bases; unmatched junction bases: 9. CDR1 and CDR2 (germline): SEHNR, FQNEAQ (reference sequence). CDR3 sequence (DNA): TGTGCCAGCAGCTCTAGCGCGGGGACAGGGGGGACTGAAGCTTTCTTT. It codes for CASSSSAGTGGTEAFF.

V and J are TRBV19 and TRBJ2-3; the D is unclear. This CDR3 spans 14 amino acids. The germline CDR1 and CDR2 sequences are LNHDA and SQIVND (reference sequence). Trimming shortened V by 1 base and J by 5 bases, and 10 bases separated the two germline ends. CDR3 protein: CASSIVPLGDTQYF. CDR3 DNA: TGTGCCAGTAGTATAGTTCCGCTGGGAGATACGCAGTATTTT. The complete variable domain, with remaining parts taken from reference TRBV19 and TRBJ2-3, reads DGGITQSPKYLFRKEGQNVTLSCEQNLNHDAMYWYRQDPGQGLRLIYYSQIVNDFQKGDIAEGYSVSREKKESFPLTVTSAQKNPTAFYLCASSIVPLGDTQYFGPGTRLTVL.

The chain joins TRBV6-2 or TRBV6-3 to TRBJ2-1; no firm D call. Looked up from germline, CDR1 is MNHEY and CDR2 is SVGEGT. The V end was cut by 6 bases, the J end by 9 bases, with 18 bases between. The CDR3 totals 14 residues. CDR3 in amino acids: CASSRAFLEPEQFF. The CDR3 DNA sequence: TGTGCCAGCAGCCGTGCCTTTTTAGAGCCTGAGCAGTTCTTC.

This clone was counted only a few times. The chain combines TRBV4-3 with TRBJ2-2; possibly TRBD2 for D (6 bases). This CDR3 has 16 residues. Germline loops: CDR1 LGHNA, CDR2 YSLEER. Trimming took off 2 bases at V and 1 base at J, with 11 bases between the two ends. The CDR3 is CASSQTLAKNTGELFF. The CDR3 DNA reads as TGCGCCAGCAGCCAAACGCTAGCGAAGAACACCGGGGAGCTGTTTTTT.

The chain has TRBV4-2 and TRBJ2-7; a weak D match, TRBD1 (6 bases). This CDR3 has 18 residues. Germline CDR1 and CDR2: LGHNA and YNFKEQ. With 4 bases removed from V and 1 base from J, the gap between germline ends came to 23 bases. CDR3 bases: TGTGCCAGCAGCCCCCGCTCGGAATCAGGGGCCCCTTCCTACGAGCAGTACTTC. Amino acids: CASSPRSESGAPSYEQYF.

This chain links TRBV6-5 with TRBJ1-2, with D perhaps matching TRBD1 (5 bases). This CDR3 is 16 amino acids long. V was cut by 2 bases and J by 5 bases, with 18 bases left in between. Germline loops: CDR1 MNHEY, CDR2 SVGAGI. The CDR3 DNA is TGTGCCAGCAGTTACCGGGGACCCGAAGGGCGGTATGGCTACACCTTC. As protein: CASSYRGPEGRYGYTF.

The rearrangement links TRBV7-2 to TRBJ2-3; the D gene is possibly TRBD2 (6 bases). The germline V gene has CDR1 SGHTA and CDR2 FQGNSA. CDR3 length: 13 residues. The germline V and J ends were trimmed by 7 bases and 6 bases, with 14 bases remaining between them. CDR3 DNA: TGTGCCAGCATGTCGGGGGTCGTTGATACGCAGTATTTT. Translating gives CASMSGVVDTQYF.

The chain combines TRBV7-3 with TRBJ2-1; the D gene is possibly TRBD1 (5 bases). Trimming left V 0 bases short and J 8 bases short, with 17 bases between. CDR3 size: 16 residues. CDR1 is SGHTA and CDR2 is FQGTGA in the germline V gene. For the CDR3, the DNA is TGTGCCAGCAGCTTAACTGGGCAGGGTGGAAGAGATGAGCAGTTCTTC. Encoded protein: CASSLTGQGGRDEQFF.

The rearrangement uses TRBV6-1 and TRBJ2-3; 9 nucleotides match TRBD1. The CDR3 is 15 residues long. Germline CDR1 MNHNS, CDR2 SASEGT. Trimming cost V 3 bases and J 2 bases; bases outside gene matches: 3. Written as DNA, the CDR3 is TGTGCCAGCAGTGACCGGGACAGGGACACAGATACGCAGTATTTT. Protein: CASSDRDRDTDTQYF.

The gene calls are TRBV5-1 and TRBJ2-5; 10 nucleotides align to TRBD2. V trimming: 4 bases; J trimming: 3 bases; junction bases outside the gene matches: 6. The length of the CDR3 is 15 residues. CDR1 and CDR2 (germline): SGHRS, YFSETQ. The chain's CDR3 is CASSISGTSEETQYF. DNA of the CDR3: TGCGCCAGCAGCATATCCGGGACTAGCGAAGAGACCCAGTACTTC.

The V call is TRBV29-1, the J call TRBJ1-2, with TRBD1 matching over 8 bases. There are 12 residues in the CDR3. CDR1 and CDR2 (germline): SQVTM, ANQGSEA. The CDR3 region is CSTQGGNYGYTF. The CDR3 nucleotides are TGCAGTACACAGGGGGGGAACTATGGCTACACCTTC.

This chain uses TRBV9 with TRBJ2-5; D may be TRBD1 (5 bases). CDR1 and CDR2 from the germline V gene are SGDLS and YYNGEE. The V end lost 6 bases, the J end lost 3 bases, and 15 bases lay between the germline ends. This CDR3 contains 14 residues. CDR3 in amino acids: CASTRGGREETQYF. The CDR3 region has the DNA TGTGCCAGCACCAGAGGTGGCAGGGAAGAGACCCAGTACTTC.

The chain is built from TRBV6-1 and TRBJ2-5, with 12 bases fitting TRBD2. In germline, CDR1 is MNHNS, CDR2 SASEGT. The J segment lost 4 bases and the V segment lost 2 bases, leaving 11 bases of the junction unmatched. The CDR3 consists of 18 residues. This chain's CDR3 is CASSERLAGGALLETQYF. The DNA of the CDR3 is TGTGCCAGCAGTGAACGGCTAGCGGGGGGGGCCCTTTTAGAGACCCAGTACTTC.

The chain carries TRBV6-2 or TRBV6-3 and TRBJ1-5; 8 bases match TRBD1. V lost 4 bases, J lost 1 base, and 9 bases stayed unmatched. CDR1 and CDR2 from the germline V gene are MNHEY and SVGEGT. There are 17 residues in the CDR3. The CDR3 region is CASSWISGGLSNQPQHF. As DNA, the CDR3 is TGTGCCAGCAGTTGGATATCAGGGGGCTTGAGCAATCAGCCCCAGCATTTT.

The chain uses TRBV6-5 and TRBJ1-1, with TRBD1 as a possible D gene (6 bases). The CDR3 runs 11 residues. Trimming removed 9 bases at V and 4 bases at J, with 9 bases between. Germline-derived CDR1 and CDR2 are MNHEY and SVGAGI. The DNA of the CDR3 is TGTGCCAGTGGAGGGGGCACTGAAGCTTTCTTT. This encodes CASGGGTEAFF.